What follows are 31 T cell receptor beta chains derived from one specimen sequenced in a study of blood T cell repertoires in COVID-19. TCRdb's copy holds only in-frame clones and misses some; the assay was immunoSEQ multiplex PCR. The sample carries roughly 260,000 clones, 70% to 90% recorded once. The sequenced material came from PBMCs or T cells enriched from blood (not recorded which). The receptors were gathered from a woman between 45 and 65 years old who had recovered from COVID-19.

This chain uses TRBV28 with TRBJ2-5; TRBD2 aligns across 9 bases. In germline, CDR1 is MDHEN, CDR2 SYDVKM. Trimming removed 6 bases from V and 3 bases from J; junction bases left unmatched: 5. The CDR3 loop spans 14 amino acids. The CDR3 nucleotides read TGTGCCAGCAGGTCCTTAGCGGGAGAAGAGACCCAGTACTTC. Protein product: CASRSLAGEETQYF.

The chain employs TRBV3-1 (or the pseudogene TRBV3-2) and TRBJ1-3, with TRBD1 as a possible D gene (5 bases). Germline V CDR1 and CDR2: LGHDT, YNNKEL (reference sequence). Trimming removed 4 bases at V and 8 bases at J, with 15 bases between. This CDR3 has 14 amino acids. CDR3 region: CASSLRALGDTIYF. Written as DNA, the CDR3 is TGTGCCAGCAGCCTTCGAGCTCTAGGGGACACCATATATTTT.

This chain links TRBV5-4 with TRBJ2-7; 14 bases fit TRBD2. The CDR3 has 16 residues. V lost 4 bases to trimming and J lost 6 bases; unmatched junction nucleotides: 9. CDR1 is SGHNT, CDR2 YYREEE, per germline (reference sequence). This CDR3 reads CASSAGTSGSWSEQYF. Here the CDR3 DNA reads TGTGCCAGCAGCGCCGGGACTAGCGGGAGCTGGAGCGAGCAGTACTTC.

The chain combines TRBV5-4 with TRBJ2-1, with D hard to call. Trimming stripped 4 bases from V and 1 base from J, with 9 bases between. The CDR3 totals 14 residues. CDR1 is SGHNT and CDR2 is YYREEE in the germline V gene (reference sequence). In nucleotides, the CDR3 is TGTGCCAGCAGCCCTAAGAATTCCTACAATGAGCAGTTCTTC. Its translation: CASSPKNSYNEQFF.

The chain uses TRBV5-4 and TRBJ2-1; 7 bases are shared with TRBD2. V lost 0 bases to trimming and J lost 1 base; unmatched junction nucleotides: 4. The CDR3 is 16 amino acids. The germline CDR1 and CDR2 sequences are SGHNT and YYREEE (reference sequence). Here the CDR3 reads CASSLGLAESYNEQFF. The CDR3 DNA reads TGTGCCAGCAGCTTGGGGCTAGCGGAATCCTACAATGAGCAGTTCTTC.

This chain uses TRBV28 with TRBJ2-1; D unclear. The ends were cut back, 5 bases at V and 1 base at J, with 15 bases in the middle. This CDR3 has 16 residues. CDR1 is MDHEN, CDR2 SYDVKM, per germline. CDR3 coding DNA: TGTGCCAGCAGTGTCAGTGCCCTGATTTCCTACAATGAGCAGTTCTTC. Protein: CASSVSALISYNEQFF. Using reference TRBV28 and TRBJ2-1 for the parts outside the CDR3, the full variable domain is DVKVTQSSRYLVKRTGEKVFLECVQDMDHENMFWYRQDPGLGLRLIYFSYDVKMKEKGDIPEGYSVSREKKERFSLILESASTNQTSMYLCASSVSALISYNEQFFGPGTRLTVL.

This clone showed up just once. The chain carries TRBV23-1 and TRBJ2-7, with D maybe TRBD1 (6 bases). TRBV23-1 is marked as an open reading frame, function uncertain. The ends were cut back, 3 bases at V and 7 bases at J, with 22 bases in the middle. The CDR3 is 16 residues long. CDR3: CASSHNCWQGLWEQYF. DNA of the CDR3: TGCGCCAGCAGTCATAATTGTTGGCAGGGGCTGTGGGAGCAGTACTTC.

The gene calls are TRBV11-2 and TRBJ1-1; D is unclear. V lost 1 base and J 7 bases, leaving 4 bases between the germline ends. The CDR3 sequence is 11 residues long. Germline-derived CDR1 and CDR2 are SGHAT and FQNNGV. CDR3 sequence (DNA): TGTGCCAGCAGCTTAGTCAGTGAAGCTTTCTTT. This sequence encodes CASSLVSEAFF.

With regard to this clone: The same CDR3 can be traced to other DNA sequences in this sample. In nucleotides, the CDR3 is TGTGCCAGCAGTGAACAGGGGAGCGAGCAGTACTTC. Protein product: CASSEQGSEQYF. This chain connects TRBV2 to TRBJ2-7, with a tentative D call TRBD1 (6 bases). V lost 2 bases, J lost 6 bases, and 8 bases lay in between. The CDR3 loop spans 12 amino acids. Germline CDR1 is SNHLY and CDR2 is FYNNEI.

The chain is built from TRBV6-5 and TRBJ2-1; D is possibly TRBD2 (5 bases). Trimming left V 9 bases short and J 0 bases short, with 12 bases between. The CDR3 loop spans 14 amino acids. Germline CDR1 is MNHEY and CDR2 is SVGAGI. CDR3 nucleotide sequence: TGTGCCAGTCAACTAGGTTACTCCTACAATGAGCAGTTCTTC. This gives the protein CASQLGYSYNEQFF.

This clone came up a few times. V usage is TRBV6-5 and J usage is TRBJ2-2; D remains unclear. Germline V CDR1 and CDR2: MNHEY, SVGAGI. The CDR3 consists of 14 residues. V lost 1 base to trimming and J lost 2 bases, with 5 bases between them. In DNA form, the CDR3 reads TGTGCCAGCAGTTACTGGCTCAACACCGGGGAGCTGTTTTTT. As protein: CASSYWLNTGELFF.

This rearrangement joins TRBV6-2 or TRBV6-3 to TRBJ2-2; 14 nucleotides line up with TRBD2. The CDR3 extends over 18 amino acids. CDR1 is MNHEY and CDR2 is SVGEGT in the germline V gene. J was trimmed by 2 bases and V by 5 bases; bases with no gene match: 7. The CDR3 here is CASSTGTSGSFNTGELFF. CDR3 sequence (DNA): TGTGCCAGCAGTACAGGGACTAGCGGGAGCTTCAACACCGGGGAGCTGTTTTTT.

This clone was seen only once. The chain employs TRBV28 and TRBJ2-5, with 7 bases that match TRBD1. Germline CDR1 reads MDHEN; CDR2 reads SYDVKM. The CDR3 is 13 residues long. Trimming removed 4 bases from V and 3 bases from J; junction bases left unmatched: 2. CDR3 DNA: TGTGCCAGCAGTTCACAGGGGAAAGAGACCCAGTACTTC. This encodes CASSSQGKETQYF.

The chain recombines TRBV19 with TRBJ2-7; D is perhaps TRBD2 (6 bases). There are 15 residues in the CDR3. Between the trimmed V and J ends, which lost 6 bases and 0 bases, there was a span of 15 bases. Per germline, CDR1 LNHDA and CDR2 SQIVND (reference sequence). The CDR3 protein is CASRTWVSGSYEQYF. The DNA of the CDR3 is TGTGCCAGTAGGACATGGGTTAGCGGCTCCTACGAGCAGTACTTC.

This clone was detected only once. The V call is TRBV5-1, the J call TRBJ1-6; the match to TRBD1 covers 11 bases. CDR1 SGHRS and CDR2 YFSETQ come from the germline V gene. This CDR3 comprises 18 residues. After removal of 4 bases from V and 7 bases from J, the junction contained 13 bases not matched to a gene. DNA of the CDR3: TGCGCCAGCAGCCTATCGGGAGGACAGGGGGCGACAAATTCACCCCTCCACTTT. Its protein product is CASSLSGGQGATNSPLHF.

V usage is TRBV2 and J usage is TRBJ1-5; 7 nucleotides line up with TRBD1. CDR1 is SNHLY and CDR2 is FYNNEI in the germline V gene. V was pared by 5 bases and J by 7 bases, with 11 bases of the junction left unmatched. This CDR3 has 15 residues. Here the CDR3 reads CASSRQTGSGQPQHF. The CDR3 DNA reads as TGTGCCAGCAGTCGCCAGACAGGGTCGGGGCAGCCCCAGCATTTT.

This clone was recorded once. The chain recombines TRBV24-1 with TRBJ1-2, with TRBD1 identical over 7 bases. This CDR3 has 13 residues. In germline, CDR1 is KGHDR, CDR2 SFDVKD. Losses at the gene ends were 4 bases for V and 4 bases for J; bases not matched to a gene: 2. In nucleotides, the CDR3 is TGTGCCACCAGTGACCCAGGGGGCTATGGCTACACCTTC. Protein sequence: CATSDPGGYGYTF.

The CDR3 coding sequence is TGTGCCAGCAGCACCCCACTAGCGACCCAAGAGACCCAGTACTTC. It translates to CASSTPLATQETQYF. The chain employs TRBV7-9 and TRBJ2-5; the match to TRBD2 covers 7 bases. The CDR3 extends over 15 amino acids. V lost 5 bases to trimming and J lost 1 base; unmatched junction nucleotides: 7. Germline CDR1 and CDR2: SEHNR and FQNEAQ (reference sequence).

The gene calls are TRBV27 and TRBJ2-7, with 8 bases aligning to TRBD1. The ends lost 5 bases at V and 0 bases at J; junction bases unmatched: 3. Germline CDR1 is MNHEY and CDR2 is SMNVEV (reference sequence). The CDR3 runs 14 residues. CDR3: CASSRTGPSYEQYF. DNA of the CDR3: TGTGCCAGCAGTCGGACAGGGCCCTCCTACGAGCAGTACTTC.

The rearrangement joins TRBV28 to TRBJ2-7; 8 bases map to TRBD1. The CDR3 has 14 residues. Trimming took 1 base from V and 7 from J; bases not matched to a gene: 6. In germline, CDR1 is MDHEN, CDR2 SYDVKM. CDR3 nucleotides: TGTGCCAGCAGTTTATCAGGGGGCGCAAAGGAGCAGTACTTC. The encoded protein is CASSLSGGAKEQYF. The full variable domain, completed using reference TRBV28 and TRBJ2-7, is DVKVTQSSRYLVKRTGEKVFLECVQDMDHENMFWYRQDPGLGLRLIYFSYDVKMKEKGDIPEGYSVSREKKERFSLILESASTNQTSMYLCASSLSGGAKEQYFGPGTRLTVT.

In its sample, this clone was seen once. CDR3 amino acids: CASSLQNLNTEAFF. DNA of the CDR3: TGTGCCAGCTCACTACAGAACCTTAACACTGAAGCTTTCTTT. The chain joins TRBV18 to TRBJ1-1; D call uncertain. Trimming shortened V by 4 bases and J by 2 bases, and 11 bases separated the two germline ends. Germline loops: CDR1 KGHSH, CDR2 LQKENI. This CDR3 has 14 residues.

This clone has a single count. V is TRBV3-1 (or the pseudogene TRBV3-2) and J is TRBJ2-2; 9 bases are shared with TRBD2. The trim removed 1 base at V and 1 base at J, leaving 1 base unmatched. Per germline, CDR1 LGHDT and CDR2 YNNKEL (reference sequence). The CDR3 has 16 residues. The CDR3 nucleotides are TGTGCCAGCAGCCAAGTAGCGGGAGAGAACACCGGGGAGCTGTTTTTT. It is translated as CASSQVAGENTGELFF.

The J gene is TRBJ1-1, the V gene TRBV27, with D perhaps TRBD1 (5 bases). The germline CDR1 and CDR2 sequences are MNHEY and SMNVEV (reference sequence). The CDR3 length is 16 residues. Trimming removed 1 base from V and 5 bases from J, with 17 bases in between. The CDR3 DNA sequence: TGTGCCAGCAGTTTATATTTCACTGGACACAGGACTGAAGCTTTCTTT. Amino acid sequence: CASSLYFTGHRTEAFF.

CDR3 in DNA: TGTGCCAGCAGTGAAGCGGGGAGTCAGCCCCAGCATTTT. Translation: CASSEAGSQPQHF. The rearrangement uses TRBV6-1 and TRBJ1-5; no clear D. V lost 0 bases to trimming and J lost 6 bases, with 6 bases between them. This CDR3 has 13 residues. Germline V CDR1 and CDR2: MNHNS, SASEGT.

This chain uses TRBV10-1 with TRBJ2-1, with 9 positions matching TRBD1. Per germline, CDR1 WNHNN and CDR2 SYGVQD (reference sequence). The CDR3 runs to 15 residues. V lost 4 bases, J lost 9 bases, and 10 bases stayed unmatched. Written as DNA, the CDR3 is TGCGCCAGCAGTGCTTGGGACAGGGTACGTCGTGAGCAGTTCTTC. It translates to CASSAWDRVRREQFF.

The rearrangement uses TRBV5-1 and TRBJ1-3; the D gene is possibly TRBD1 (6 bases). The CDR3 length is 15 residues. The germline V gene has CDR1 SGHRS and CDR2 YFSETQ. V lost 0 bases and J lost 4, with 11 bases in between. The CDR3 loop reads CASSLVPGVGNTIYF. The DNA of the CDR3 is TGCGCCAGCAGCTTGGTTCCAGGGGTGGGAAACACCATATATTTT.

The chain links TRBV7-9 to TRBJ2-7; D gene unclear. Trimming left V 1 base short and J 1 base short, with 5 bases between. CDR1 and CDR2 from the germline V gene are SEHNR and FQNEAQ (reference sequence). The CDR3 consists of 13 residues. The CDR3 region has the DNA TGTGCCAGCAGCTTAGGAGAATCCTACGAGCAGTACTTC. Its protein product is CASSLGESYEQYF.

In this sample, this clone turned up once. The gene calls are TRBV5-1 and TRBJ2-1; 12 bases match TRBD2. Trimming cost V 0 bases and J 8 bases; bases outside gene matches: 6. The CDR3 has 16 residues. Germline V lookup: CDR1 SGHRS, CDR2 YFSETQ. The DNA for the CDR3 is TGCGCCAGCAGCTTGGAGGCTAGCGGGAGGGCCCATGAGCAGTTCTTC. Translation: CASSLEASGRAHEQFF.

The chain has TRBV5-4 and TRBJ2-5; no firm D call. CDR3 length equals 14 residues. The V end lost 1 base, the J end lost 5 bases, and 12 bases lay between the germline ends. Germline loops: CDR1 SGHNT, CDR2 YYREEE (reference sequence). The CDR3 loop reads CASSLRGVGETQYF. For the CDR3, the DNA is TGTGCCAGCAGCTTGCGCGGAGTCGGCGAGACCCAGTACTTC.

This clone was detected only once. This chain connects TRBV28 to TRBJ1-1, with TRBD1 as a possible D gene (5 bases). Germline-derived CDR1 and CDR2 are MDHEN and SYDVKM. This CDR3 spans 13 amino acids. Between the trimmed V and J ends, which lost 1 base and 6 bases, there was a span of 9 bases. This CDR3 reads CASSLSRVAEAFF. CDR3 DNA: TGTGCCAGCAGTTTATCCAGGGTTGCTGAAGCTTTCTTT.

This clone showed up just a few times. V and J are TRBV18 and TRBJ2-2, with 7 bases identical to TRBD2. V lost 3 bases to trimming and J lost 7 bases; unmatched junction nucleotides: 11. CDR3 length: 16 residues. From germline, CDR1 is KGHSH and CDR2 LQKENI. CDR3 DNA: TGTGCCAGCTCACCGGATCCGGCGGGAGCGATCGGGGAGCTGTTTTTT. It encodes CASSPDPAGAIGELFF.